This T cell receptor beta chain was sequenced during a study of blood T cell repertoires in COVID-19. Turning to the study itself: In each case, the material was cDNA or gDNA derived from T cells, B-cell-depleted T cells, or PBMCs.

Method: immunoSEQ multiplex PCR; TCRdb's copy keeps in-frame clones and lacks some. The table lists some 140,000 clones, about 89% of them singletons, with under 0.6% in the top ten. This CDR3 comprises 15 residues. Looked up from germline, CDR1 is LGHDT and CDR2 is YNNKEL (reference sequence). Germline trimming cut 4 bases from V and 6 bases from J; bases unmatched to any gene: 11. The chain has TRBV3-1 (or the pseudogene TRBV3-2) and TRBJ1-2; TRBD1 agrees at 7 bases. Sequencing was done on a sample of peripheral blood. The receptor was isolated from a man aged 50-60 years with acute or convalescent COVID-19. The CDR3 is CASSLRQGGADGYTF. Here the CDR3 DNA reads TGTGCCAGCAGCCTCCGACAGGGTGGGGCGGATGGCTACACCTTC.